The T cell receptor beta chain described here comes from a study of blood T cell repertoires in COVID-19. The wider study: Samples came from the United States, Italy and Spain, spanning acute and convalescent COVID-19. T cells, B-cell-depleted T cells, or PBMCs provided the cDNA or gDNA that served as material.

Clones were sequenced by immunoSEQ multiplex PCR, and TCRdb holds only the in-frame ones, with some missing. This table has approximately 210,000 clones, more than 70% appearing once. V was clipped by 4 bases and J by 9 bases; unmatched bases: 10. CDR1 and CDR2 from the germline V gene are SGHDT and YYEEEE. The length of the CDR3 is 15 residues. Living in about two dozen US areas, the participants were between roughly 18 and 90 years of age. Cohort placement rested on clinical history that participants reported themselves. Material for sequencing was PBMCs or T cells enriched from blood (not recorded which). The V and J genes are TRBV5-6 and TRBJ2-1; 10 bases match TRBD2. The receptor comes from a man younger than 40 with acute COVID-19. CDR3 coding DNA: TGTGCCAGCAGCCCACAAGCGGGGGGGCGGTTTGAGCAGTTCTTC. This translates into CASSPQAGGRFEQFF.